One and the same sample provided the 27 T cell receptor beta chains below, sequenced in a study of T cell repertoires in cytomegalovirus infection (dated by TCRdb to about 2019). Sequenced using an Illumina HiSeq 1500. TCRdb reanalyzed the raw reads on its own, using fastp at Q25 for trimming and MiXCR for clone calling, and kept in-frame beta chains. Identical CDR3 protein sequences are pooled into one entry, listed with their most common genes and DNA. The sample contains some 130,000 distinct CDR3 sequences, approximately 9.2% of them found a single time. Together, the top ten hold about a tenth of the sample. Sequenced sample: PBMCs. These receptors were taken from a human donor in good health (CMV status not recorded). Some clones in this sample may be carry-over from other donors' samples.

The chain combines TRBV28 with TRBJ2-7; TRBD1 agrees at 12 bases. This CDR3 is built from 16 residues. J was trimmed by 1 base and V by 4 bases; bases with no gene match: 5. In germline, CDR1 is MDHEN, CDR2 SYDVKM. The CDR3 region is CASSSGQGARSYEQYF. CDR3 DNA: TGTGCCAGCAGTTCGGGACAGGGGGCTCGTTCCTACGAGCAGTACTTC.

This clonotype was detected ten times or more. V is TRBV29-1 and J is TRBJ2-3, with 10 bases that match TRBD2. CDR3 length: 14 residues. Trimming at V came to 7 bases and at J to 2 bases, leaving 6 bases not matched to a gene. Germline-derived CDR1 and CDR2 are SQVTM and ANQGSEA. CDR3 bases: TGCAGCGCAACAAGCGGGGGGGCCACAGATACGCAGTATTTT. Translating gives CSATSGGATDTQYF.

The CDR3 spells CSARRDHKQYF. Written as DNA, the CDR3 is TGCAGTGCTAGACGGGACCACAAGCAGTACTTC. This chain connects TRBV20-1 to TRBJ2-7; perhaps D is TRBD1 or TRBD2 (5 bases each). The germline V gene has CDR1 DFQATT and CDR2 SNEGSKA (reference sequence). With 2 bases removed from V and 8 bases from J, the gap between germline ends came to 10 bases. This CDR3 spans 11 amino acids.

This clonotype occurred a few times. This chain links TRBV5-1 with TRBJ2-4; the D gene is possibly TRBD1 (7 bases). The germline V gene has CDR1 SGHRS and CDR2 YFSETQ. Trimming shortened V by 0 bases and J by 3 bases, and 13 bases separated the two germline ends. The CDR3 is 16 residues long. CDR3 DNA: TGCGCCAGCAGCTTGGACGGCAGGGGGGTCAAAAACATTCAGTACTTC. Protein sequence: CASSLDGRGVKNIQYF.

Only a few counts were recorded for this clonotype. This chain links TRBV28 with TRBJ2-1, with 15 bases identical to TRBD2. This CDR3 is built from 17 residues. With 2 bases clipped from V and 3 bases from J, the junction kept 2 bases outside the gene matches. Looked up from germline, CDR1 is MDHEN and CDR2 is SYDVKM. The DNA for the CDR3 is TGTGCCAGCAGTTTACAGGGACTAGCGGGGGGCTACAATGAGCAGTTCTTC. Protein product: CASSLQGLAGGYNEQFF.

V is TRBV6-5 and J is TRBJ2-7; 7 bases are a match to TRBD1. Germline CDR1 and CDR2: MNHEY and SVGAGI. V shed 5 bases, J shed 4 bases, and the junction held 14 bases outside the gene matches. This CDR3 is built from 16 residues. DNA for the CDR3: TGTGCCAGCAGTAAATACCCCACGGGACAGCCTTACGAGCAGTACTTC. It yields the protein CASSKYPTGQPYEQYF.

This clonotype was seen ten or more times. The chain carries TRBV7-9 and TRBJ1-2; 8 bases are a match to TRBD1. CDR1 and CDR2 (germline): SEHNR, FQNEAQ (reference sequence). This CDR3 region has 13 residues. With 10 bases clipped from V and 0 bases from J, the junction kept 4 bases outside the gene matches. CDR3 loop: CAIDRGANYGYTF. In DNA form, the CDR3 reads TGTGCCATCGACAGGGGAGCTAACTATGGCTACACCTTC.

This clonotype was observed many times. The rearrangement links TRBV7-2 to TRBJ1-1; D may be TRBD1 (6 bases). This CDR3 has 15 residues. The germline V gene encodes CDR1 SGHTA and CDR2 FQGNSA. V was cut by 2 bases and J by 6 bases, with 16 bases left in between. CDR3: CASSLRQEGYAEAFF. The CDR3 nucleotides are TGTGCCAGCAGCTTACGACAGGAGGGCTACGCTGAAGCTTTCTTT.

The table lists this clonotype with many counts. The chain has TRBV2 and TRBJ1-1; D uncertain. Looked up from germline, CDR1 is SNHLY and CDR2 is FYNNEI. Trimming stripped 7 bases from V and 3 bases from J, with 21 bases between. The CDR3 is 16 amino acids. CDR3: CASTPRRGTVDTEAFF. The CDR3 DNA reads TGTGCCAGCACCCCTCGGCGGGGTACTGTGGACACTGAAGCTTTCTTT.

The rearrangement links TRBV6-2 or TRBV6-3 to TRBJ1-2, with TRBD1 matching over 7 bases. Germline CDR1 reads MNHEY; CDR2 reads SVGEGT. The length of the CDR3 is 14 residues. V lost 6 bases to trimming and J lost 5 bases; unmatched junction nucleotides: 9. CDR3 region: CASSSTATGYGYTF. In nucleotides, the CDR3 is TGTGCCAGCAGCTCAACCGCGACAGGGTATGGCTACACCTTC.

This clonotype showed up many times. CDR3 sequence: CASQDWTGNTIYF. The CDR3 coding sequence is TGTGCCAGTCAAGATTGGACTGGAAACACCATATATTTT. The genes are TRBV28 and TRBJ1-3; D unclear. The length of the CDR3 is 13 residues. The germline V and J ends were trimmed by 9 bases and 2 bases, with 11 bases remaining between them. Germline V gene sequence: CDR1 MDHEN, CDR2 SYDVKM. The complete variable domain, with remaining parts taken from reference TRBV28 and TRBJ1-3, reads DVKVTQSSRYLVKRTGEKVFLECVQDMDHENMFWYRQDPGLGLRLIYFSYDVKMKEKGDIPEGYSVSREKKERFSLILESASTNQTSMYLCASQDWTGNTIYFGEGSWLTVV.

This clonotype was observed at least ten times. The chain employs TRBV7-4 and TRBJ1-5; perhaps TRBD1 as D (6 bases). Trimming removed 5 bases from V and 5 bases from J, with 13 bases in between. This CDR3 is 14 amino acids long. Germline V gene data show CDR1 as SGHVT and CDR2 as SQSDAQ. In DNA, the CDR3 is TGTGCCAGCAGCCCGACAGGTTTCGATCAGCCCCAGCATTTT. It specifies CASSPTGFDQPQHF. The full variable domain, with the rest looked up from reference TRBV7-4 and TRBJ1-5, is GAGVSQSPRYKVAKRGRDVALRCDSISGHVTLYWYRQTLGQGSEVLTYSQSDAQRDKSGRPSGRFSAERPERSVSTLKIQRTEQGDSAVYLCASSPTGFDQPQHFGDGTRLSIL.

This clonotype was seen a few times. V and J are TRBV20-1 and TRBJ2-2; 9 nucleotides align to TRBD2. V shed 4 bases and J 4 bases; nucleotides not matched to a gene: 1. CDR3 size: 13 residues. Germline V gene data show CDR1 as DFQATT and CDR2 as SNEGSKA (reference sequence). The CDR3 DNA follows: TGCAGTGCTAAACTAGCGGGCACCGGGGAGCTGTTTTTT. It translates to CSAKLAGTGELFF.

This clonotype was recorded many times. The V call is TRBV19, the J call TRBJ1-1; D is unclear. Between the trimmed V and J ends, which lost 2 bases and 3 bases, there was a span of 19 bases. CDR3 length: 17 residues. Germline V gene lookup returns CDR1 LNHDA and CDR2 SQIVND (reference sequence). CDR3: CASSIRHGIFPYTEAFF. CDR3 nucleotide sequence: TGTGCCAGTAGTATACGACATGGAATATTTCCATACACTGAAGCTTTCTTT.

This clonotype was detected only a few times. The V gene is TRBV7-3, the J gene TRBJ2-5; D may be TRBD1 (5 bases). The CDR3 has 13 amino acids. Trimming left V 5 bases short and J 5 bases short, with 12 bases between. From germline, CDR1 is SGHTA and CDR2 FQGTGA. The CDR3 loop reads CASSRQIRETQYF. The DNA for the CDR3 is TGTGCCAGCAGCCGACAGATCCGGGAGACCCAGTACTTC.

CDR3 residues: CASSLNRNEDYGYTF. The CDR3 DNA is TGTGCCAGCAGCCTTAACAGGAACGAGGACTATGGCTACACCTTC. The chain employs TRBV7-9 and TRBJ1-2; perhaps TRBD1 as D (5 bases). Trimming left V 5 bases short and J 3 bases short, with 16 bases between. This CDR3 region has 15 residues. Looked up from germline, CDR1 is SEHNR and CDR2 is FQNEAQ (reference sequence).

Many counts were recorded for this clonotype. The chain carries TRBV7-2 and TRBJ1-1; 7 bases match TRBD1. The CDR3 covers 15 residues. The V gene end was trimmed by 5 bases and the J gene end by 3 bases; junction bases not matched to a gene: 9. Germline assignment: CDR1 SGHTA and CDR2 FQGNSA. The CDR3 nucleotides read TGTGCCAGCAGCCCCCGACAGGGTGAGGACACTGAAGCTTTCTTT. It specifies CASSPRQGEDTEAFF.

The chain couples TRBV20-1 to TRBJ2-7; D tentatively fits TRBD1 or TRBD2 (5 bases each). V lost 4 bases and J lost 0, with 19 bases in between. Germline CDR1 reads DFQATT; CDR2 reads SNEGSKA (reference sequence). The CDR3 consists of 16 residues. Here the CDR3 DNA reads TGCAGTGCTACCGGGGTTCGCAGTAGGGGCTCCTACGAGCAGTACTTC. This codes for CSATGVRSRGSYEQYF.

This clonotype was counted ten times or more. The genes are TRBV5-1 and TRBJ1-5, with D uncertain. V shed 0 bases and J shed 7 bases, with 11 bases lying between them. The CDR3 extends over 14 amino acids. Germline CDR1 SGHRS, CDR2 YFSETQ. The CDR3 coding sequence is TGCGCCAGCAGCTTGGACGGAGGTGAACAGCCCCAGCATTTT. It translates to CASSLDGGEQPQHF. Using reference TRBV5-1 and TRBJ1-5 for the parts outside the CDR3, the full variable domain is KAGVTQTPRYLIKTRGQQVTLSCSPISGHRSVSWYQQTPGQGLQFLFEYFSETQRNKGNFPGRFSGRQFSNSRSEMNVSTLELGDSALYLCASSLDGGEQPQHFGDGTRLSIL.

This clonotype was seen many times. V gene TRBV5-6 combines with J gene TRBJ2-1; 13 bases align to TRBD2. The CDR3 runs to 19 residues. V dropped 4 bases and J dropped 0; count of bases not matched to a gene: 10. Germline loops: CDR1 SGHDT, CDR2 YYEEEE. The chain's CDR3 is CASSPPGLAGQFSYNEQFF. The CDR3 DNA reads as TGTGCCAGCAGCCCCCCGGGACTAGCGGGGCAATTCTCCTACAATGAGCAGTTCTTC.

This clonotype was counted at least ten times. The chain recombines TRBV19 with TRBJ1-5; D remains unclear. With 6 bases removed from V and 0 bases from J, the gap between germline ends came to 9 bases. The CDR3 totals 14 residues. The germline V gene has CDR1 LNHDA and CDR2 SQIVND (reference sequence). The DNA of the CDR3 is TGTGCCAGTAGCTTGAAGACTAGCAATCAGCCCCAGCATTTT. Translating gives CASSLKTSNQPQHF.

This clonotype was observed many times. The chain employs TRBV7-6 and TRBJ2-1; no clear D gene. Germline V gene lookup returns CDR1 SGHVS and CDR2 FNYEAQ. The CDR3 runs 13 residues. The V end lost 8 bases, the J end lost 9 bases, and 17 bases lay between the germline ends. The DNA for the CDR3 is TGTGCCAGCTCCTTGTGGGGTAGCAGTGAGCAGTTCTTC. Translating it yields CASSLWGSSEQFF.

V and J are TRBV7-6 and TRBJ2-7; 9 bases match TRBD2. The V segment lost 6 bases and the J segment 4 bases; nucleotides outside the gene matches: 19. Germline values: CDR1 SGHVS, CDR2 FNYEAQ. The CDR3 is 18 residues long. The CDR3: CASSAQLAGVEGVYEQYF. The CDR3 nucleotides read TGTGCCAGCAGTGCACAATTAGCGGGAGTTGAAGGGGTGTACGAGCAGTACTTC.

This clonotype was detected ten times or more. V is TRBV7-9 and J is TRBJ1-1; D ambiguous. Germline-derived CDR1 and CDR2 are SEHNR and FQNEAQ (reference sequence). Deletions cut 7 bases from V and 1 base from J, with 13 bases between. The CDR3 totals 14 residues. The CDR3 here is CASNSLLSNTEAFF. In DNA, the CDR3 is TGTGCCAGCAACTCACTTCTTTCGAACACTGAAGCTTTCTTT. Full variable domain (rest looked up from reference TRBV7-9 and TRBJ1-1): DTGVSQNPRHKITKRGQNVTFRCDPISEHNRLYWYRQTLGQGPEFLTYFQNEAQLEKSRLLSDRFSAERPKGSFSTLEIQRTEQGDSAMYLCASNSLLSNTEAFFGQGTRLTVV.

This clonotype was seen ten or more times. This chain joins TRBV7-9 and TRBJ2-7; D possibly uses TRBD1 or TRBD2 (5 bases each). This CDR3 has 14 residues. Germline lookup yields CDR1 SEHNR and CDR2 FQNEAQ (reference sequence). V lost 4 bases and J 2 bases, leaving 12 bases between the germline ends. The DNA of the CDR3 is TGTGCCAGCAGCTCCCTCCGGGGCCCCTACGAGCAGTACTTC. This gives the protein CASSSLRGPYEQYF.

The chain carries TRBV28 and TRBJ2-7; D remains unclear. Germline V gives CDR1 MDHEN, CDR2 SYDVKM. The CDR3 is 14 amino acids. The V and J ends lost 5 bases and 0 bases respectively, with 11 bases between them. CDR3 protein: CASSPVLLSYEQYF. CDR3 coding DNA: TGTGCCAGCAGTCCCGTACTGCTCTCCTACGAGCAGTACTTC.

This clonotype was counted at least ten times. The CDR3 nucleotides read TGTGCCAGCAGCTTAGACAGGGGCGCTGGGAAACTGTTTTTT. Translated: CASSLDRGAGKLFF. The V call is TRBV7-9, the J call TRBJ1-4; TRBD1 matches 7 bases. With 1 base clipped from V and 11 bases from J, the junction kept 7 bases outside the gene matches. The germline V gene has CDR1 SEHNR and CDR2 FQNEAQ (reference sequence). This CDR3 has 14 residues.